A single sample gave rise to the 8 T cell receptor beta chains below, sequenced in a study of blood T cell repertoires in COVID-19. Libraries were prepared by immunoSEQ multiplex PCR; TCRdb keeps only in-frame clonotypes and omits some of them. Seen here are around 250,000 clones, 84% observed once, and the top ten hold approximately 4.3%. Sequenced input: PBMCs or T cells enriched from blood (not recorded which). The receptors derive from a man aged 30-40 years with acute COVID-19.

The chain is built from TRBV6-5 and TRBJ2-3; 9 bases line up with TRBD1. The CDR3 is 15 amino acids. J gave up 2 bases and V 4 bases, and 4 bases lay outside the gene matches. The V gene's germline CDR1 is MNHEY and CDR2 SVGAGI. The chain's CDR3 is CASSSRDRVTDTQYF. Written as DNA, the CDR3 is TGTGCCAGCAGTTCCCGGGACAGGGTCACAGATACGCAGTATTTT.

The V gene is TRBV6-6, the J gene TRBJ1-4; D is perhaps TRBD1 (6 bases). V lost 11 bases and J 6 bases, leaving 16 bases between the germline ends. The CDR3 has 13 residues. Germline assignment: CDR1 MNHNY and CDR2 SVGAGI (reference sequence). The CDR3 region has the DNA TGTGCCGTCCGGGGGGCCTCGGATGAAAAACTGTTTTTT. This encodes CAVRGASDEKLFF.

The chain combines TRBV28 with TRBJ1-2; D is unresolved. The CDR3 has 14 residues. Germline V gene sequence: CDR1 MDHEN, CDR2 SYDVKM. Deletions cut 3 bases from V and 3 bases from J, with 11 bases between. As DNA, the CDR3 is TGTGCCAGCAGTTTGTCGGGCGGGTACTATGGCTACACCTTC. Its protein is CASSLSGGYYGYTF.

The V gene is TRBV7-9, the J gene TRBJ1-2; the D gene is possibly TRBD1 (5 bases). There are 14 residues in the CDR3. CDR1 is SEHNR, CDR2 FQNEAQ, per germline (reference sequence). Trimming stripped 3 bases from V and 2 bases from J, with 10 bases between. The CDR3 reads CASSFGAGNYGYTF. The DNA of the CDR3 is TGTGCCAGCAGCTTTGGGGCAGGGAACTATGGCTACACCTTC.

DNA of the CDR3: TGTGCCAGCAGCCAAGAAAGCGGGGGGGCCGCAGATACGCAGTATTTT. It is translated as CASSQESGGAADTQYF. The gene calls are TRBV4-2 and TRBJ2-3; the match to TRBD2 covers 10 bases. The CDR3 length is 16 residues. Germline loops: CDR1 LGHNA, CDR2 YNFKEQ. With 0 bases clipped from V and 4 bases from J, the junction kept 4 bases outside the gene matches.

This clone was seen only a few times. The rearrangement links TRBV15 to TRBJ2-3; TRBD2 might be the D (5 bases). The CDR3 runs 14 residues. V dropped 0 bases and J dropped 9 bases, with 13 bases sitting between them. In germline, CDR1 is LNHNV, CDR2 YYDKDF (reference sequence). CDR3 loop: CATSRDRSSGTQYF. The CDR3 region has the DNA TGTGCCACCAGCAGAGATCGTTCATCGGGGACGCAGTATTTT.

In this sample, this clone turned up a few times. The chain joins TRBV15 to TRBJ1-5; D not resolved. Trimming left V 0 bases short and J 4 bases short, with 10 bases between. Germline V gives CDR1 LNHNV, CDR2 YYDKDF (reference sequence). The CDR3 extends over 15 amino acids. This CDR3 is CATSRDPSGNQPQHF. The CDR3 region has the DNA TGTGCCACCAGCAGAGATCCCTCGGGTAATCAGCCCCAGCATTTT.

The gene calls are TRBV11-2 and TRBJ2-3, with D perhaps TRBD2 (7 bases). The CDR3 contains 17 residues. Germline V gene sequence: CDR1 SGHAT, CDR2 FQNNGV. The V end lost 5 bases, the J end lost 1 base, and 19 bases lay between the germline ends. CDR3: CASSGGGPLRRTDTQYF. Written as DNA, the CDR3 is TGTGCCAGCAGCGGGGGGGGCCCTTTAAGACGCACAGATACGCAGTATTTT.